This T cell receptor (beta chain) emerged from a study of control samples from healthy donors and cancer patients. TCRdb's copy holds only in-frame clones and misses some; the assay was immunoSEQ multiplex PCR. The data contain 100,000 to 150,000 clones, roughly 88% of them singletons. V was cut by 5 bases and J by 8 bases, with 16 bases left in between. Looked up from germline, CDR1 is SGHRS and CDR2 is YFSETQ. The CDR3 runs to 13 residues. The chain carries TRBV5-1 and TRBJ1-2, with D uncertain. The receptor comes from a middle-aged man in good health. Material: blood. CDR3 residues: CASSSDGVGGYTF. For the CDR3, the DNA is TGCGCCAGCAGTTCGGACGGAGTTGGGGGCTACACCTTC.